A single sample gave rise to the 9 T cell receptor beta chains below, sequenced in a study of vaccination and CD4 T cells after COVID-19. The antigens for these receptors are not known. At the Johns Hopkins FTIC core, DNA taken from cultured CD4+ T cells was sequenced by way of the Oncomine TCR Beta short-read assay. MiXCR was run by TCRdb on the PCR reads, yielding one entry per CDR3 protein. The sample gives around 20,000 distinct CDR3 sequences, 45% to 60% of which show up once; around 9.7% is in the top ten. Regarding treatment: approximately 10-day PBMC culture with coronavirus spike peptide pools or control peptides (ViraFEST assay). The sequenced sample was CD4+ T cells from blood, cultured in vitro, obtained after SARS-CoV-2 vaccination. The receptors were gathered from a human donor who had recovered from COVID-19.

The genes are TRBV2 and TRBJ1-2, with D unresolved. Germline lookup yields CDR1 SNHLY and CDR2 FYNNEI. The CDR3 loop spans 12 amino acids. Trimming took off 7 bases at V and 1 base at J, with 7 bases between the two ends. CDR3 coding DNA: TGTGCCAGCATTTCGGATAACTATGGCTACACCTTC. Amino acids: CASISDNYGYTF.

This chain connects TRBV28 to TRBJ2-3; D is undetermined. V lost 5 bases and J 5 bases, leaving 8 bases between the germline ends. Germline-derived CDR1 and CDR2 are MDHEN and SYDVKM. CDR3 length: 12 residues. CDR3 nucleotide sequence: TGTGCCAGCAGTAGAGTAGGAGATACGCAGTATTTT. Translation gives CASSRVGDTQYF.

The chain has TRBV12-3 or TRBV12-4 and TRBJ1-1; 11 bases are shared with TRBD1. J lost 11 bases, V lost 6 bases, and 11 bases had no gene match. This CDR3 is built from 14 residues. CDR3: CASRTTGQGVGAFF. The CDR3 DNA sequence: TGTGCCAGCAGGACCACGGGACAGGGGGTAGGGGCTTTCTTT.

J is TRBJ2-2 and V is TRBV6-1; a possible D gene is TRBD2 (6 bases). The CDR3 runs 17 residues. Trimming shortened V by 6 bases and J by 2 bases, and 19 bases separated the two germline ends. Germline V gene sequence: CDR1 MNHNS, CDR2 SASEGT. CDR3 sequence: CASSYSPFSGNTGELFF. DNA for the CDR3: TGTGCCAGCAGCTATTCTCCGTTTAGCGGAAACACCGGGGAGCTGTTTTTT.

This clonotype appeared a few times. This sequence joins TRBV7-2 and TRBJ1-5; 10 bases are a match to TRBD1. CDR1 is SGHTA and CDR2 is FQGNSA in the germline V gene. The CDR3 is made up of 15 amino acids. The trim removed 5 bases at V and 3 bases at J, leaving 4 bases unmatched. The CDR3 loop is CASSVRQGANQPQHF. DNA of the CDR3: TGTGCCAGCAGCGTAAGACAGGGGGCCAATCAGCCCCAGCATTTT.

This sequence joins TRBV7-2 and TRBJ2-5; tentatively, D is TRBD2 (5 bases). Trimming shortened V by 1 base and J by 5 bases, and 23 bases separated the two germline ends. Looked up from germline, CDR1 is SGHTA and CDR2 is FQGNSA. The CDR3 is 18 amino acids. The CDR3 DNA reads TGTGCCAGCAGCTTAGTACCCCCTACCGGGTATACTAGGGAGACCCAGTACTTC. It specifies CASSLVPPTGYTRETQYF.

This chain links TRBV19 with TRBJ2-1; tentatively, D is TRBD2 (6 bases). Deletions cut 3 bases from V and 4 bases from J, with 13 bases between. The CDR3 totals 15 residues. From germline, CDR1 is LNHDA and CDR2 SQIVND (reference sequence). The CDR3 nucleotides read TGTGCCAGTAGTATCGGCGGGACTTGGTACAATGAGCAGTTCTTC. Translation: CASSIGGTWYNEQFF.

The chain is built from TRBV6-1 and TRBJ1-1; the match to TRBD1 covers 9 bases. The CDR3 is 12 residues long. The J segment lost 7 bases and the V segment lost 9 bases, leaving 6 bases of the junction unmatched. The germline gives CDR1 MNHNS, CDR2 SASEGT. CDR3 residues: CASSQGAIEAFF. In DNA form, the CDR3 reads TGTGCCAGTTCACAGGGGGCCATTGAAGCTTTCTTT.

The chain is built from TRBV28 and TRBJ2-7; TRBD1 matches at 7 bases. The CDR3 is made up of 14 amino acids. V lost 2 bases and J lost 1; bases outside the gene matches: 2. Germline CDR1 is MDHEN and CDR2 is SYDVKM. The CDR3 region is CASSLLTGSYEQYF. The CDR3, as DNA: TGTGCCAGCAGTTTACTGACAGGGTCCTACGAGCAGTACTTC.